Below are 8 T cell receptor beta chains sequenced from a single sample in a study of cytomegalovirus exposure and HLA in healthy donors. With 60 Vbeta and 13 Jbeta primers, the PCR was carried out. Libraries were prepared by immunoSEQ multiplex PCR; TCRdb keeps only in-frame clonotypes and omits some of them. The sample lists some 160,000 clones; 70% to 85% were seen once. What was sequenced was PBMCs. The receptor set was obtained from a woman in her twenties or thirties in good health and CMV-seronegative.

V usage is TRBV5-4 and J usage is TRBJ2-7, with D tentatively TRBD1 (6 bases). The V end lost 5 bases, the J end lost 1 base, and 16 bases lay between the germline ends. The CDR3 has 15 residues. CDR1 is SGHNT and CDR2 is YYREEE in the germline V gene (reference sequence). The CDR3 nucleotides read TGTGCCAGCAGGGTCCAGACGACAGGTTCCTACGAGCAGTACTTC. Its protein product is CASRVQTTGSYEQYF.

This rearrangement joins TRBV7-6 to TRBJ1-1; D gene uncertain. The CDR3 is made up of 14 amino acids. Germline V gene lookup returns CDR1 SGHVS and CDR2 FNYEAQ. V lost 1 base to trimming and J lost 10 bases, with 16 bases between them. In nucleotides, the CDR3 is TGTGCCAGCAGCTTAGGGAGCGGAAGACGGGGAGCTTTCTTT. This translates into CASSLGSGRRGAFF.

J is TRBJ1-2 and V is TRBV4-1; TRBD1 agrees at 10 bases. The germline V gene has CDR1 MGHRA and CDR2 YSYEKL. The length of the CDR3 is 15 residues. V was pared by 2 bases and J by 8 bases, with 8 bases of the junction left unmatched. The CDR3 spells CASSQTDRGRLGYTF. In DNA form, the CDR3 reads TGCGCCAGCAGCCAAACCGACAGGGGGCGCCTCGGCTACACCTTC.

The genes are TRBV28 and TRBJ1-2; D is unresolved. Trimming removed 7 bases from V and 1 base from J, with 13 bases in between. The length of the CDR3 is 14 residues. The germline gives CDR1 MDHEN, CDR2 SYDVKM. CDR3 nucleotides: TGTGCCAGCACCGAGCCAGGCCGTAACTATGGCTACACCTTC. Translated: CASTEPGRNYGYTF.

This clone was counted a few times. This sequence joins TRBV7-2 and TRBJ1-5; D gene ambiguous. Germline V lookup: CDR1 SGHTA, CDR2 FQGNSA. V lost 5 bases and J 5 bases, leaving 19 bases between the germline ends. The CDR3 is made up of 16 amino acids. The chain's CDR3 is CASSPVWGVEDQPQHF. CDR3 sequence (DNA): TGTGCCAGCAGCCCTGTATGGGGAGTTGAGGATCAGCCCCAGCATTTT.

As to this clone: One junction end does not reproduce the germline sequence, and a read error may be involved. The chain recombines TRBV5-6 with TRBJ1-2, with a possible D match to TRBD1 (6 bases). The germline V gene encodes CDR1 SGHDT and CDR2 YYEEEE. The CDR3 has 15 amino acids. CDR3: CASSFYRVSNYGYPF. The DNA for the CDR3 is TGTGCCAGCAGCTTTTACAGGGTTTCTAACTATGGCTACCCCTTC.

The rearrangement joins TRBV18 to TRBJ1-2; possibly TRBD1 for D (6 bases). This CDR3 comprises 17 residues. The V end was cut by 3 bases, the J end by 2 bases, with 19 bases between. Germline assignment: CDR1 KGHSH and CDR2 LQKENI. The CDR3 DNA sequence: TGTGCCAGCTCACCGCTAAAGGGAACGGGGGGCAACTATGGCTACACCTTC. It translates to CASSPLKGTGGNYGYTF.

V gene TRBV4-1 combines with J gene TRBJ1-4; D gene uncertain. The V and J ends lost 4 bases and 8 bases respectively, with 11 bases between them. Per the germline V gene, CDR1 is MGHRA and CDR2 is YSYEKL. The CDR3 has 13 amino acids. The CDR3 protein is CASSLPGSEKLFF. The CDR3 DNA reads as TGCGCCAGCAGCCTCCCTGGTAGCGAAAAACTGTTTTTT.